These 14 T cell receptor beta chains came from one sample sequenced in a study of metastatic and nonmetastatic thyroid tumors. TCRdb reanalyzed the PCR reads with MiXCR. The sample lists 35,000 to 50,000 clones, under 4% occurring once. Patients underwent thyroid surgery, and none had received any treatment before it. Material for sequencing was blood. Receptors were obtained from a female donor with papillary thyroid cancer or a benign thyroid nodule (not recorded which). Some clones in this sample may be carry-over from other donors' samples.

This clone was seen many times. Other DNA sequences within the sample encode an identical CDR3. The chain uses TRBV5-1 and TRBJ1-1; tentative D call: TRBD1 (5 bases). Germline values: CDR1 SGHRS, CDR2 YFSETQ. Trimming left V 2 bases short and J 8 bases short, with 16 bases between. The CDR3 extends over 14 amino acids. As DNA, the CDR3 is TGCGCCAGCAGCTTAATAAGTCGGACATCAGAAGCTTTCTTT. It is translated as CASSLISRTSEAFF.

V and J are TRBV20-1 and TRBJ1-6; the D is unclear. This CDR3 contains 15 residues. V dropped 7 bases and J dropped 11 bases, with 24 bases sitting between them. Germline V gives CDR1 DFQATT, CDR2 SNEGSKA (reference sequence). The CDR3 sequence: CSVPSRWPALAPLHF. The CDR3 nucleotides are TGCAGTGTTCCGTCTCGGTGGCCGGCTTTGGCACCCCTCCACTTT.

This clone has a count of ten or more. This CDR3 is also generated by other DNA sequences in the sample. This chain connects TRBV5-1 to TRBJ2-5, with TRBD1 matching 7 bases. This CDR3 is built from 13 residues. Trimming removed 5 bases from V and 2 bases from J; junction bases left unmatched: 3. Looked up from germline, CDR1 is SGHRS and CDR2 is YFSETQ. The CDR3 sequence is CASSRGQQETQYF. The DNA of the CDR3 is TGCGCCAGCAGTAGGGGACAGCAAGAGACCCAGTACTTC.

This clone has more than one count but fewer than ten. The chain recombines TRBV6-1 with TRBJ1-4, with 8 nucleotides matching TRBD1. This CDR3 contains 14 residues. CDR1 and CDR2 (germline): MNHNS, SASEGT. Trimming at V came to 6 bases and at J to 8 bases, leaving 8 bases not matched to a gene. Here the CDR3 DNA reads TGTGCCAGCAGGCCAGGGGGCACGGGCGAAAAACTGTTTTTT. Residues: CASRPGGTGEKLFF.

This clone occurred many times. The chain combines TRBV10-3 with TRBJ1-5; D ambiguous. Germline-derived CDR1 and CDR2 are ENHRY and SYGVKD. V lost 3 bases to trimming and J lost 5 bases, with 8 bases between them. The CDR3 loop spans 13 amino acids. The CDR3 bases are TGTGCCATCAGTGAAGGCTCCGATCAGCCCCAGCATTTT. Translation: CAISEGSDQPQHF.

This clone was counted many times. The gene calls are TRBV30 and TRBJ1-1; 8 bases are a match to TRBD1. CDR3 length equals 14 residues. Trimming took 4 bases from V and 4 from J; bases not matched to a gene: 8. The V gene's germline CDR1 is GTSNPN and CDR2 SVGIG (reference sequence). The CDR3 loop reads CAWTKDRGGTEAFF. The CDR3 DNA is TGTGCCTGGACCAAAGACAGGGGTGGCACTGAAGCTTTCTTT. The whole variable domain, filled in from reference TRBV30 and TRBJ1-1, reads SQTIHQWPATLVQPVGSPLSLECTVEGTSNPNLYWYRQAAGRGLQLLFYSVGIGQISSEVPQNLSASRPQDRQFILSSKKLLLSDSGFYLCAWTKDRGGTEAFFGQGTRLTVV.

This clone was seen repeatedly, ten times or more. This rearrangement joins TRBV19 to TRBJ2-1; a weak D match, TRBD1 (6 bases). Germline assignment: CDR1 LNHDA and CDR2 SQIVND (reference sequence). The ends were cut back, 5 bases at V and 0 bases at J, with 14 bases in the middle. CDR3 length: 16 amino acids. Here the CDR3 reads CASSFGTSRSYNEQFF. The CDR3 DNA reads as TGTGCCAGTAGTTTCGGGACATCCCGCTCCTACAATGAGCAGTTCTTC.

By proportion, this clone is medium-sized. The chain employs TRBV11-1 and TRBJ2-5; perhaps TRBD2 as D (5 bases). CDR3 length: 16 amino acids. The V end was cut by 1 base, the J end by 2 bases, with 14 bases between. Germline-derived CDR1 and CDR2 are SGHAT and FQDESV (reference sequence). The CDR3 DNA reads as TGTGCCAGCAGCTTAGGAACGCGAGGGAAACAAGAGACCCAGTACTTC. Translated: CASSLGTRGKQETQYF.

This clone was observed a handful of times. The chain couples TRBV6-4 to TRBJ2-2; the D call may be TRBD1 or TRBD2 (6 bases each). V was shortened by 9 bases and J by 7 bases, with 15 bases between the two germline ends. The germline gives CDR1 MRHNA, CDR2 SNTAGT. The CDR3 loop spans 13 amino acids. CDR3: CARPVEGGGELFF. The CDR3 DNA follows: TGTGCCAGGCCCGTCGAGGGGGGCGGGGAGCTGTTTTTT.

This clone was detected a few times. The chain couples TRBV12-3 or TRBV12-4 to TRBJ2-7, with TRBD1 matching 8 bases. The CDR3 extends over 13 amino acids. V was clipped by 6 bases and J by 7 bases; unmatched bases: 8. The CDR3 protein is CASRLTGVREQYF. In nucleotides, the CDR3 is TGTGCCAGCAGGCTGACAGGGGTTAGGGAGCAGTACTTC.

This clone was found a few times. V usage is TRBV3-1 and J usage is TRBJ2-7; no clear D. Germline CDR1 LGHDT, CDR2 YNNKEL (reference sequence). V was clipped by 4 bases and J by 6 bases, with 19 bases between them. The CDR3 is made up of 15 amino acids. The CDR3 loop is CASSPLLTGYGEQYF. CDR3 sequence (DNA): TGTGCCAGCAGCCCCCTCCTGACGGGTTACGGCGAGCAGTACTTC.

In its sample, this clone was seen many times. This sequence joins TRBV19 and TRBJ2-7, with 11 bases fitting TRBD2. Germline CDR1 reads LNHDA; CDR2 reads SQIVND (reference sequence). The V segment lost 3 bases and the J segment 4 bases; nucleotides outside the gene matches: 2. The CDR3 consists of 14 residues. Here the CDR3 reads CASSIGTSGYEQYF. As DNA, the CDR3 is TGTGCCAGTAGTATCGGGACTAGCGGATACGAGCAGTACTTC. Together with reference TRBV19 and TRBJ2-7, the CDR3 gives the full variable domain: DGGITQSPKYLFRKEGQNVTLSCEQNLNHDAMYWYRQDPGQGLRLIYYSQIVNDFQKGDIAEGYSVSREKKESFPLTVTSAQKNPTAFYLCASSIGTSGYEQYFGPGTRLTVT.

This clone was detected many times. The CDR3 nucleotides are TGTGCCAGCAGCTTAGGCCCAAGCGGGCGGGGAGGGAATGAGCAGTTCTTC. This codes for CASSLGPSGRGGNEQFF. The chain employs TRBV7-6 and TRBJ2-1; 7 bases fit TRBD2. After removal of 1 base from V and 7 bases from J, the junction contained 13 bases not matched to a gene. This CDR3 has 17 amino acids. Germline V gene data show CDR1 as SGHVS and CDR2 as FNYEAQ.

The chain links TRBV18 to TRBJ2-7, with 11 bases fitting TRBD2. Per germline, CDR1 KGHSH and CDR2 LQKENI. This CDR3 region has 15 residues. With V trimmed by 5 bases and J by 2 bases, 5 bases remained unmatched. The CDR3 DNA reads as TGTGCCAGCTCAAACCGACTAGCGGGGACCTACGAGCAGTACTTC. It specifies CASSNRLAGTYEQYF.